This is a list of T cell receptor beta chains from one sample in a study of T-cell memory formation after mild COVID-19. TCRdb fed the 5' RACE reads into MiXCR, producing one record per CDR3 protein. Among approximately 560,000 distinct CDR3 sequences listed, 17% were seen once. Sequencing was done on a sample of PBMCs or a T cell subset sorted from them (not recorded which). Source of these receptors: an adult woman who had mild COVID-19 (a few samples of this study predate the infection). Cell type and time point are not known. CDR3s include the opening cysteine and the closing phenylalanine or tryptophan. A D gene is named only where the DNA matches it firmly. Not all rows give a size; the values are once, few, many and, for expanded clones, a class.

abundance: few; j_gene: TRBJ1-2; v_gene: TRBV3-1; d_gene: -; CDR3nt: TGTGCCAGCAGCCAACAACAGGGCCGCGGTGGCTACACCTTC; CDR3aa: CASSQQQGRGGYTF
abundance: -; j_gene: TRBJ2-7; v_gene: TRBV20-1; d_gene: -; CDR3nt: TGCAGTGCTACAAGATACTCCTACGAGCAGTACTTC; CDR3aa: CSATRYSYEQYF
abundance: many; j_gene: TRBJ2-7; v_gene: TRBV7-2; d_gene: TRBD2; CDR3nt: TGTGCCAGCAGCCCGCCGGGGGGAACCTACGAGCAGTACTTC; CDR3aa: CASSPPGGTYEQYF
abundance: -; j_gene: TRBJ2-3; v_gene: TRBV5-4; d_gene: -; CDR3nt: TGTGCCAGCTATAGAGGGGGGCCAGGCACAGATACGCAGTATTTT; CDR3aa: CASYRGGPGTDTQYF
abundance: many; j_gene: TRBJ1-1; v_gene: TRBV18; d_gene: -; CDR3nt: TGTGCCAGCTCACCGGCAGTTAAGAACACTGAAGCTTTCTTT; CDR3aa: CASSPAVKNTEAFF
abundance: -; j_gene: TRBJ1-2; v_gene: TRBV5-1; d_gene: -; CDR3nt: TGCGCCAGCAGCGGCAGGGATAACTATGGCTACACCTTC; CDR3aa: CASSGRDNYGYTF
abundance: few; j_gene: TRBJ2-7; v_gene: TRBV5-1; d_gene: TRBD1; CDR3nt: TGCGCCAGCAGCTCTTCCGGGACAGGCAATCAACCCTACGAGCAGTACTTC; CDR3aa: CASSSSGTGNQPYEQYF
abundance: -; j_gene: TRBJ2-3; v_gene: TRBV20-1; d_gene: -; CDR3nt: TGCAGTGCTAGAACCCCCGGTCCTCTGACGCAGTATTTT; CDR3aa: CSARTPGPLTQYF
abundance: few; j_gene: TRBJ1-4; v_gene: TRBV7-9; d_gene: -; CDR3nt: TGTGCCAGCAGCTCAATCAATCTACAGGGTCCTAATGAAAAACTGTTTTTT; CDR3aa: CASSSINLQGPNEKLFF
abundance: -; j_gene: TRBJ2-3; v_gene: TRBV7-2; d_gene: TRBD2; CDR3nt: TGTGCCAGCAGCTCCAGACTAGCGCCGTATTTT; CDR3aa: CASSSRLAPYF
abundance: many; j_gene: TRBJ1-3; v_gene: TRBV7-2; d_gene: -; CDR3nt: TGTGCCAGCAGCTCCACTAGCGATCCTGGAAACACCATATATTTT; CDR3aa: CASSSTSDPGNTIYF
abundance: few; j_gene: TRBJ2-5; v_gene: TRBV5-4; d_gene: -; CDR3nt: TGTGCCAGCAGCCGGTCGGGAACGTACCAAGAGACCCAGTACTTC; CDR3aa: CASSRSGTYQETQYF
abundance: -; j_gene: TRBJ2-1; v_gene: TRBV3-1; d_gene: TRBD2; CDR3nt: TGTGCCAGCAGCCAATTCAGCGGGGGACCAGGGACACGAGAGCAGTTCTTC; CDR3aa: CASSQFSGGPGTREQFF
abundance: few; j_gene: TRBJ1-1; v_gene: TRBV7-9; d_gene: -; CDR3nt: TGTGCCAGCAGCTTCAAAAGGAGGGACGACACTGAAGCTTTCTTT; CDR3aa: CASSFKRRDDTEAFF
abundance: few; j_gene: TRBJ2-3; v_gene: TRBV7-2; d_gene: -; CDR3nt: TGTGCCAGCAGGACCGTAGATACGCAGTATTTT; CDR3aa: CASRTVDTQYF
abundance: few; j_gene: TRBJ2-3; v_gene: TRBV11-3; d_gene: -; CDR3nt: TGTGCCAGCAGCCCCGGAGGAAGAGAAGAAGATACGCAGTATTTT; CDR3aa: CASSPGGREEDTQYF
abundance: few; j_gene: TRBJ2-7; v_gene: TRBV7-8; d_gene: -; CDR3nt: TGTGCCAGCAGCTTCGAAGAGGGATCGTACGAGCAGTACTTC; CDR3aa: CASSFEEGSYEQYF
abundance: few; j_gene: TRBJ2-5; v_gene: TRBV3-1; d_gene: -; CDR3nt: TGTGCCAGCAGCTCCGCCGGGAGTAAAGAGACCCAGTACTTC; CDR3aa: CASSSAGSKETQYF
abundance: few; j_gene: TRBJ2-2; v_gene: TRBV6-5; d_gene: -; CDR3nt: TGTGCCAGCAGAAACTGGATAGTGGGTGTACCCACCGGGGAGCTGTTTTTT; CDR3aa: CASRNWIVGVPTGELFF
abundance: -; j_gene: TRBJ2-3; v_gene: TRBV11-2; d_gene: TRBD1; CDR3nt: TGTGCCAGCAGCTTAGTGGCTGGGACAGGGCCCACAGATACGCAGTATTTT; CDR3aa: CASSLVAGTGPTDTQYF
abundance: few; j_gene: TRBJ1-5; v_gene: TRBV6-1; d_gene: TRBD1; CDR3nt: TGTGCCAGCTATACCAGGGGGGGAAGAGGATTCAATCAGCCCCAGCATTTT; CDR3aa: CASYTRGGRGFNQPQHF
abundance: -; j_gene: TRBJ1-4; v_gene: TRBV27; d_gene: -; CDR3nt: TGTGCCAGCAGAAGAAATGAAAAACTGTTTTTT; CDR3aa: CASRRNEKLFF
abundance: -; j_gene: TRBJ2-5; v_gene: TRBV28; d_gene: TRBD2; CDR3nt: TGTGCCAGCAGTTCTCCCTCTAGCGGGAAGGAGACCCAGTACTTC; CDR3aa: CASSSPSSGKETQYF
abundance: -; j_gene: TRBJ2-3; v_gene: TRBV4-2; d_gene: -; CDR3nt: TGTGCCAGCAGCCTCAACCCAATACTAGCAACTAGCACAGATACGCAGTATTTT; CDR3aa: CASSLNPILATSTDTQYF
abundance: -; j_gene: TRBJ1-1; v_gene: TRBV9; d_gene: TRBD1; CDR3nt: TGTGCCAGCAGCGTAGTACAGGGGGCGCTTGAGACTGAAGCTTTCTTT; CDR3aa: CASSVVQGALETEAFF
abundance: few; j_gene: TRBJ2-1; v_gene: TRBV9; d_gene: TRBD2; CDR3nt: TGTGCCAGCAGCACGACTAGCGGGGGGGCCGGCAATGAGCAGTTCTTC; CDR3aa: CASSTTSGGAGNEQFF
abundance: -; j_gene: TRBJ2-1; v_gene: TRBV6-2/TRBV6-3; d_gene: TRBD2; CDR3nt: TGTGCCAGCAAAGGACAGACCGGGACTAGCGGGAAGGGGGGTTACAATGAGCAGTTCTTC; CDR3aa: CASKGQTGTSGKGGYNEQFF
abundance: -; j_gene: TRBJ1-5; v_gene: TRBV6-6; d_gene: -; CDR3nt: TGTGCCAGCAGCCGCGCCCGTAATCAGCCCCAGCATTTT; CDR3aa: CASSRARNQPQHF
abundance: few; j_gene: TRBJ2-7; v_gene: TRBV6-1; d_gene: -; CDR3nt: TGTGCCAGCAGTGAAGCTGCTGGTATGCTCGAGCAGTACTTC; CDR3aa: CASSEAAGMLEQYF
abundance: -; j_gene: TRBJ2-1; v_gene: TRBV6-4; d_gene: TRBD2; CDR3nt: TGTGCCAGCAGTGAATTCTGGCTAGCGGGAGGTAATGAGCAGTTCTTC; CDR3aa: CASSEFWLAGGNEQFF
abundance: many; j_gene: TRBJ2-2; v_gene: TRBV12-3/TRBV12-4; d_gene: TRBD2; CDR3nt: TGTGCCAGCAGTTCGGGACTAGCGGGAAACACCGGGGAGCTGTTTTTT; CDR3aa: CASSSGLAGNTGELFF
abundance: many; j_gene: TRBJ2-5; v_gene: TRBV4-1; d_gene: TRBD2; CDR3nt: TGCGCCAGCAGCCAAGAAGGAGCGGGGGGGGAGACCCAGTACTTC; CDR3aa: CASSQEGAGGETQYF
abundance: few; j_gene: TRBJ2-5; v_gene: TRBV21-1; d_gene: -; CDR3nt: TGTGCCAGCAGCACCCGGCACAGGGGGCCAGAGACCCAGTACTTC; CDR3aa: CASSTRHRGPETQYF
abundance: -; j_gene: TRBJ2-3; v_gene: TRBV30; d_gene: -; CDR3nt: TGTGCCTGGAGTGTCGTCGGGCAGGGATTGCTGGATACGCAGTATTTT; CDR3aa: CAWSVVGQGLLDTQYF
abundance: -; j_gene: TRBJ2-3; v_gene: TRBV7-2; d_gene: TRBD2; CDR3nt: TGTGCCAGCAGCCGACTGGGCGGGAGGACCGCAAATACGCAGTATTTT; CDR3aa: CASSRLGGRTANTQYF
abundance: few; j_gene: TRBJ2-7; v_gene: TRBV4-1; d_gene: TRBD1; CDR3nt: TGCGCCAGCAGCCAAGGGACAGGATCAGTACGATGGTACGAGCAGTACTTC; CDR3aa: CASSQGTGSVRWYEQYF
abundance: -; j_gene: TRBJ2-1; v_gene: TRBV7-2; d_gene: -; CDR3nt: TGTGCCAGCAGCCCGGCGTTCGGGTACAATGAGCAGTTCTTC; CDR3aa: CASSPAFGYNEQFF